Following are 25 T cell receptor delta chains from one sample sequenced in a study of Vδ1+ human thymocytes. Study-level points and caveats: Highly polyclonal TRG and TRD repertoires with Gaussian CDR3 length distributions appeared in thymus.

Their recognized antigens are unknown. Sequences come from RNA converted to cDNA by reverse transcription. CDR3 amplicons came from multiplex PCR with pooled V-gene forward and constant-region reverse primers. TCRdb used CATT to re-call clones from the multiplex PCR reads. Among some 27,000 delta-chain clones listed, about 7.4% were seen once. Sequencing used Vdelta1+ gamma-delta thymocytes from the thymus. As for subset: FACS-sorted CD3+ TCRalphabeta- TCRVdelta1+ TCRVdelta2- thymocytes. The receptors derive from a girl under three years old who had congenital heart surgery.

The V call is TRDV1, the J call TRDJ1, with D perhaps TRDD3 (6 bases). Germline matching of the DNA provided the J gene here, since TCRdb leaves it blank. This CDR3 contains 19 residues. V dropped 5 bases and J dropped 0 bases, with 25 bases sitting between them. Germline V lookup: CDR1 TSWWSYY, CDR2 QGS. As DNA, the CDR3 is TGTGCTCTTGGGAAAGCGGATTCTACCGGGGATCGATACACCGATAAACTCATCTTT. Amino acid sequence: CALGKADSTGDRYTDKLIF.

V and J are TRDV1 and TRDJ1, with 8 bases aligning to TRDD3. Germline V gives CDR1 TSWWSYY, CDR2 QGS. With 5 bases clipped from V and 4 bases from J, the junction kept 42 bases outside the gene matches. This CDR3 is built from 26 residues. The CDR3 nucleotides are TGTGCTCTTGGGTTAAAAGGCGACTCCCCCTGTTTGTCTGGGGGACTTACCCCCTGTCCCAGCGATAAACTCATCTTT. Amino acid sequence: CALGLKGDSPCLSGGLTPCPSDKLIF.

This clone was counted only a few times. V gene TRDV1 combines with J gene TRDJ1; D not certain. Germline CDR1 TSWWSYY, CDR2 QGS. V lost 2 bases to trimming and J lost 1 base, with 14 bases between them. The CDR3 consists of 16 residues. The CDR3 coding sequence is TGTGCTCTTGGGGAAATCCGATATGCCAGCACCGATAAACTCATCTTT. Translated: CALGEIRYASTDKLIF.

In this sample, this clone turned up a few times. Being one base from a much bigger clone, this may be a read error. The chain is built from TRDV2 and TRDJ1, with 13 bases identical to TRDD3. The V gene's germline CDR1 is GEAIGNYY and CDR2 EKD. The V segment lost 2 bases and the J segment 3 bases; nucleotides outside the gene matches: 20. The CDR3 runs to 21 residues. The CDR3, as DNA: TGTGCCTGTGACATATCGTACTGGGGGATACGTCAGTTTGGTACGTCCGATAAACTCATCTTT. Its protein is CACDISYWGIRQFGTSDKLIF.

The chain joins TRDV1 to TRDJ1, with TRDD3 identical over 8 bases. The germline gives CDR1 TSWWSYY, CDR2 QGS. V shed 1 base and J 0 bases; nucleotides not matched to a gene: 7. This CDR3 spans 17 amino acids. The CDR3 region has the DNA TGTGCTCTTGGGGAACGAGGAGGACTGGGGGACACCGATAAACTCATCTTT. As protein: CALGERGGLGDTDKLIF.

This sequence joins TRDV1 and TRDJ1; 9 nucleotides line up with TRDD3. The J gene comes from matching the DNA to germline here; TCRdb lacks it. With V trimmed by 2 bases and J by 5 bases, 18 bases remained unmatched. Germline V gives CDR1 TSWWSYY, CDR2 QGS. The length of the CDR3 is 19 residues. This CDR3 reads CALGERRHSRGYGTDKLIF. The CDR3 nucleotides read TGTGCTCTTGGGGAAAGGCGCCATTCTAGGGGATACGGGACGGATAAACTCATCTTT.

This clone was observed a handful of times. The rearrangement joins TRDV1 to TRDJ1; 8 bases are a match to TRDD3. Germline CDR1 is TSWWSYY and CDR2 is QGS. The trim removed 2 bases at V and 0 bases at J, leaving 11 bases unmatched. The CDR3 has 18 amino acids. CDR3 nucleotide sequence: TGTGCTCTTGGGGAAGGAATCCTACGGGATACGGACACCGATAAACTCATCTTT. It codes for CALGEGILRDTDTDKLIF.

The called J gene is TRDJ1, whereas the V gene has no call; the table's D call TRDD3 went unverified against the DNA. This CDR3 contains 23 residues. CDR3 bases: TGTGCTCTTGGGGACCCTTCAGACCTCCGTACGCGACTGGGGGTCTATTCCACCGATAAACTCATCTTT. This gives the protein CALGDPSDLRTRLGVYSTDKLIF.

In its sample, this clone was seen once. The V gene was left uncalled, and the J gene is TRDJ1; TRDD3 was called by the table and not checked on the DNA. This CDR3 comprises 18 residues. The CDR3 is CALGSQMGDTSRTDKLIF. CDR3 DNA: TGTGCTCTTGGGTCTCAAATGGGGGATACGTCGCGCACCGATAAACTCATCTTT.

The genes are TRDV1 and TRDJ1, with TRDD3 matching over 8 bases. TCRdb gives no J gene; it was assigned here by matching the DNA to germline. The V gene end was trimmed by 3 bases and the J gene end by 5 bases; junction bases not matched to a gene: 5. This CDR3 is built from 14 residues. Germline CDR1 reads TSWWSYY; CDR2 reads QGS. The CDR3 region has the DNA TGTGCTCTTGGGGAGACGCCTGGGGGAGATAAACTCATCTTT. Translating gives CALGETPGGDKLIF.

This clone was seen more than once but under ten times. V gene TRAV29/DV5 combines with J gene TRDJ1, with D uncertain. The V gene's germline CDR1 is NSMFDY and CDR2 ISSIKDK. This CDR3 is built from 18 residues. The ends were cut back, 1 base at V and 2 bases at J, with 24 bases in the middle. The CDR3: CAASSHPPRPRRTDKLIF. The CDR3 nucleotides read TGTGCAGCAAGCTCCCATCCGCCTCGACCCCGACGTACCGATAAACTCATCTTT.

The chain couples TRDV1 to TRDJ1, with D perhaps matching TRDD2 (6 bases). CDR1 and CDR2 (germline): TSWWSYY, QGS. The CDR3 has 19 amino acids. Trimming shortened V by 0 bases and J by 0 bases, and 20 bases separated the two germline ends. The CDR3 sequence: CALGELFLEGLGHTDKLIF. As DNA, the CDR3 is TGTGCTCTTGGGGAACTCTTCCTCGAGGGGCTCGGACACACCGATAAACTCATCTTT.

This clone was observed a handful of times. V gene TRDV1 combines with J gene TRDJ1; 9 nucleotides agree with TRDD3. V trimming: 2 bases; J trimming: 1 base; junction bases outside the gene matches: 20. The CDR3 covers 21 residues. Per the germline V gene, CDR1 is TSWWSYY and CDR2 is QGS. The CDR3 spells CALGECGGDTQSLKGTDKLIF. The CDR3 DNA sequence: TGTGCTCTTGGGGAATGCGGGGGGGATACTCAAAGCCTAAAGGGCACCGATAAACTCATCTTT.

The V and J genes are TRDV1 and TRDJ1; TRDD3 matches 9 bases. This CDR3 is built from 21 residues. Trimming took 3 bases from V and 0 from J; bases not matched to a gene: 20. Germline-derived CDR1 and CDR2 are TSWWSYY and QGS. CDR3 nucleotides: TGTGCTCTTGGGGATCCAGGCCCTCCTACGGGGGATACTTGGTACACCGATAAACTCATCTTT. Encoded protein: CALGDPGPPTGDTWYTDKLIF.

This rearrangement joins TRDV1 to TRDJ1; TRDD3 aligns across 9 bases. Trimming at V came to 2 bases and at J to 0 bases, leaving 10 bases not matched to a gene. The CDR3 runs 18 residues. The germline gives CDR1 TSWWSYY, CDR2 QGS. In nucleotides, the CDR3 is TGTGCTCTTGGGGAAACGTCACTGGGGGACACGTACACCGATAAACTCATCTTT. This encodes CALGETSLGDTYTDKLIF.

As regards this clone: A much larger clone lies a single base off, so this may be a read error. Different DNA sequences within this sample yield the same CDR3. The rearrangement uses TRDV2 and TRDJ3; 12 nucleotides line up with TRDD3. CDR1 is GEAIGNYY and CDR2 is EKD in the germline V gene. The CDR3 has 18 amino acids. The CDR3 coding sequence is TGTGCCTGTGACACCGTACTGGGGGATACTTGGGACACCCGGCAGATGTTTTTC. Its translation: CACDTVLGDTWDTRQMFF.

This clone was counted a few times. The chain has TRDV1 and TRDJ1; D is possibly TRDD3 (6 bases). With 1 base removed from V and 0 bases from J, the gap between germline ends came to 42 bases. The germline gives CDR1 TSWWSYY, CDR2 QGS. The CDR3 covers 26 residues. CDR3 nucleotides: TGTGCTCTTGGGGAACCCCACGGGCCCTCCCCATCGTCCCATTGGGGATGCCGACAGTACACCGATAAACTCATCTTT. Its protein product is CALGEPHGPSPSSHWGCRQYTDKLIF.

This clone was counted a few times. The chain carries TRDV1 and TRDJ1, with 10 positions matching TRDD3. Germline CDR1 TSWWSYY, CDR2 QGS. The CDR3 covers 22 residues. Trimming at V came to 5 bases and at J to 0 bases, leaving 24 bases not matched to a gene. Written as DNA, the CDR3 is TGTGCTCTTGGGATCTTGGGTGTTGTTTCCGGGGGATACGCGGTGTACACCGATAAACTCATCTTT. Its translation is CALGILGVVSGGYAVYTDKLIF.

This clone has only a few counts. At one end, the junction sequence differs from germline, possibly due to a read error. The V call is TRDV1, the J call TRDJ1, with D tentatively TRDD3 (8 bases). CDR3 length: 23 amino acids. CDR1 TSWWSYY and CDR2 QGS come from the germline V gene. The CDR3 region has the DNA TGTGCTCTTGGGGAACGACCTATTCCTACAAAAGGGGATACTGGGATTTACACCGATAACCTCATCTTT. This encodes CALGERPIPTKGDTGIYTDNLIF.

The chain combines TRDV1 with TRDJ1, with TRDD2 matching 9 bases. CDR1 and CDR2 from the germline V gene are TSWWSYY and QGS. The CDR3 length is 25 residues. V was clipped by 0 bases and J by 0 bases; unmatched bases: 29. The CDR3 is CALGELPSYYQRRDRGLTYTDKLIF. The CDR3 DNA reads TGTGCTCTTGGGGAACTCCCTTCCTACTACCAACGTAGGGACAGGGGTCTAACGTACACCGATAAACTCATCTTT.

The chain is built from TRDV1 and TRDJ1, with a weak D call TRDD3 (5 bases). TCRdb carries no J gene annotation; the J gene was assigned here by matching the DNA with germline. The CDR3 sequence is 20 residues long. V was trimmed by 0 bases and J by 3 bases, leaving 26 bases between them. Germline CDR1 TSWWSYY, CDR2 QGS. The CDR3 nucleotides are TGTGCTCTTGGGGAACTTTGTGGGTCATCCGGGGGCCACGCATCCGATAAACTCATCTTT. Its translation is CALGELCGSSGGHASDKLIF.

This clone appeared a few times. V and J are TRDV1 and TRDJ1; 9 bases map to TRDD3. This CDR3 is 19 amino acids long. Germline V gene data show CDR1 as TSWWSYY and CDR2 as QGS. V dropped 0 bases and J dropped 11; count of bases not matched to a gene: 22. The CDR3 DNA follows: TGTGCTCTTGGGGAACTCGTATCCCCAATCGGCTGGGGGATTGGGAGGCTCATCTTT. Its translation is CALGELVSPIGWGIGRLIF.

The chain couples TRDV1 to TRDJ1; D is possibly TRDD2 (6 bases). There are 19 residues in the CDR3. Germline CDR1 is TSWWSYY and CDR2 is QGS. Trimming pared 4 bases from V and 4 bases from J, leaving 28 bases between. The CDR3 nucleotides read TGTGCTCTTGGGGTTCCCCCGGCCTTCCCGATTTACTGCCACGATAAACTCATCTTT. Its translation is CALGVPPAFPIYCHDKLIF.

This clone was seen a few times. The V and J genes are TRDV1 and TRDJ1, with D hard to call. V was clipped by 4 bases and J by 4 bases, with 16 bases between them. The CDR3 has 15 residues. The germline CDR1 and CDR2 sequences are TSWWSYY and QGS. The CDR3 is CALGAIRGYSDKLIF. CDR3 coding DNA: TGTGCTCTTGGGGCGATCAGAGGGTACAGCGATAAACTCATCTTT.

This chain uses TRDV1 with TRDJ1; 13 bases line up with TRDD3. TCRdb gives no J gene; it was assigned here by matching the DNA to germline. The V segment lost 1 base and the J segment 2 bases; nucleotides outside the gene matches: 16. The CDR3 loop spans 21 amino acids. CDR1 and CDR2 from the germline V gene are TSWWSYY and QGS. The CDR3 region is CALGEPLTGGYVGVKTDKLIF. The CDR3 bases are TGTGCTCTTGGGGAACCCTTGACTGGGGGATACGTCGGGGTGAAGACCGATAAACTCATCTTT.